This T cell receptor (beta chain) was recorded in a study of human T cells and chemical hapten exposure. Study-wide context: Predominantly women, the patients had alopecia areata, totalis or universalis.

TCRdb itself ran the RACE reads through MiXCR, one entry per CDR3 protein. The table includes approximately 41,000 distinct CDR3 sequences, more than 8% detected once. Stated time point: patch test 3, about 24 weeks after DPC sensitization. The treatment denotes: therapeutic diphenylcyclopropenone sensitization with weekly scalp DPC. Researchers extracted total RNA from unfractionated whole blood. V was clipped by 4 bases and J by 3 bases, with 19 bases between them. CDR1 is SGHRS and CDR2 is YFSETQ in the germline V gene. This CDR3 has 17 amino acids. A word on this clonotype: No antigen is known for it.

Broader study findings: TCRs above 1 in 1000 frequency did not change with DPC sensitization.

This clonotype was sampled from a man over 45 with alopecia areata. Some clones in this sample may be carry-over from other donors' samples. The J gene is TRBJ1-4, the V gene TRBV5-1, with D perhaps TRBD1 (5 bases). Sequenced here: whole blood, sampled in connection with sensitization to the hapten diphenylcyclopropenone (DPC). The CDR3 is CASSPRDPREANEKLFF. CDR3 bases: TGCGCCAGCAGCCCCCGGGACCCGAGGGAGGCTAATGAAAAACTGTTTTTT.